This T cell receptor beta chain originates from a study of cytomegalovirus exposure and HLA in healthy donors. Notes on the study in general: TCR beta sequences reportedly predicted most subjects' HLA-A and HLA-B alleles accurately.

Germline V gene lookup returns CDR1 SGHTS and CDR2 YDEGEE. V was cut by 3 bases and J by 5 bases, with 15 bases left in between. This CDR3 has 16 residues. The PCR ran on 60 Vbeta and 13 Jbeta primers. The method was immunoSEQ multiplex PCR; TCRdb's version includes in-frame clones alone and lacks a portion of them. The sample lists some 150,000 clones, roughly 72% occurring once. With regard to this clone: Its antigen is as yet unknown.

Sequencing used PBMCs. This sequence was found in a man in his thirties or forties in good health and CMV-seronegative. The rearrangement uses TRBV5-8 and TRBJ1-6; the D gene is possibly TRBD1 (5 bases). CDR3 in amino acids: CASSSQWGGDNSPLHF. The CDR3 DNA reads TGTGCCAGCAGCTCCCAATGGGGGGGGGATAATTCACCCCTCCACTTT.